The entry below describes one TCR beta chain. This clonotype is classified as medium-sized (0.01 to 0.1%). Its antigen is unknown. No clone much larger than this one lies a single base away; base qualities are absent. This record comes from a study of immune aging and cytomegalovirus after organ transplant (dated by TCRdb to the early 2020s). For the wider study: All transplant recipients received three-drug immunosuppression with prednisone, tacrolimus, and mycophenolate.

The library was obtained by single-cell sequencing. The sample was run on an Illumina NovaSeq 6000. For cell capture and library preparation, the team used the BD Rhapsody Targeted mRNA and AbSeq Reagent Kit in a microwell format. The libraries included TCR, sample tags, AbSeq, and targeted mRNA drawn from the Human T-Cell Expression Panel together with custom TOX and TOX2 primers. Sequencing of the libraries was done on an Illumina NovaSeq. The study's processing was this. The analysis covered about 10,000 cells in total, of which 7,000 to 8,500 were CD8 T cells and a few thousand were CD8 T cells with an identifiable TCR CDR3. The BD Rhapsody Targeted Analysis Pipeline, including V(D)J processing, was run on the Seven Bridges Genomics platform to process the raw data. Quality control, Sample Tag demultiplexing with Lex-BDSMK, clone identification with VDJ Explorer, and Seurat clustering were all done in SeqGeq 1.6.0. Clones making up <1% of CD8 T cells were classified as non-expanded, and clones making up >2.5% of the sample were classified as clonal expansions. TCRdb itself trimmed the public reads at Q25 with fastp, ran MiXCR and retained productive beta chains. Entries are consolidated by CDR3 protein sequence, retaining the most common genes and DNA. What appears here as the V and J calls and clone size reflects TCRdb's work, not the paper's. Counted in this sample were about 21,000 distinct CDR3 sequences; just over 35% of them appeared once. The top ten constitute 20% to 25% of the sample.

The time point label, read with the paper, signifies: five sample-tagged time points from pre-transplant (day -1) to day 368 post-transplant, pooled. PBMC were thawed and then stimulated for more than 10 hours with a CMV IE-1 overlapping peptide library, with no transport inhibitors added. After thawing, cells were rested overnight and were then stimulated in R10 medium with CD28/CD49d costimulation. The IE-1 peptide library was made up of 15-amino-acid peptides, each overlapping by 11 amino acids. Samples from each time point were barcoded using BD Single-Cell Multiplexing Kit Sample Tags, then pooled and stained with sorting antibodies plus oligo-conjugated anti-CD45RA. A BD FACSAria III was used to sort CMV-responsive CD8+CD137+ and CD4+CD154+ T cells at 4-way purity. EDTA vacutainers were used to collect blood, which was then processed with a Ficoll gradient within 1-24 hours. Study-wide conclusions, independent of this receptor: Large clones contained a bigger proportion of TEMRA cells, and over time the seven largest clones (over 1,900 cells) picked up aged and TEMRA cells and lost TCM cells. Following viremia, cells with an aged phenotype rose post-transplant no matter the clone size, with the increase showing up earlier in large clones (days 200-264) than in small clones. Since the sequencing data did not include a CD57 measurement, a conservative gene-based definition of aging was used in its place.

Sample: CMV peptide-activated CD4+ and CD8+ T cells sorted from blood, taken at five time points, pooled. Explained via the paper, the cell subset or site label denotes: sorted CD8+CD137+ and CD4+CD154+ T cells after less than 15 h CMV IE-1 peptide stimulation. The TCR comes from a female donor who had a heart transplant and CMV viremia.

The CDR3 amino acid sequence is: CASSQADLTGSYEQYF. The nucleotides read TGCGCCAGCAGCCAAGCAGACCTGACAGGCTCCTACGAGCAGTACTTC. The rearranged chain carries TRBV4-1 and TRBJ2-7, with TRBD1 tentatively as D gene (6 bases match). From the cysteine up to the phenylalanine, the CDR3 has a length of 16 residues. CDR3 DNA is the only sequence kept; it has 48 bases, read in frame from the first base. Relative to germline, V is 1 base shorter and J is 0 bases shorter, with 13 bases between their ends. From the germline V gene, CDR1 is MGHRA and CDR2 is YSYEKL.